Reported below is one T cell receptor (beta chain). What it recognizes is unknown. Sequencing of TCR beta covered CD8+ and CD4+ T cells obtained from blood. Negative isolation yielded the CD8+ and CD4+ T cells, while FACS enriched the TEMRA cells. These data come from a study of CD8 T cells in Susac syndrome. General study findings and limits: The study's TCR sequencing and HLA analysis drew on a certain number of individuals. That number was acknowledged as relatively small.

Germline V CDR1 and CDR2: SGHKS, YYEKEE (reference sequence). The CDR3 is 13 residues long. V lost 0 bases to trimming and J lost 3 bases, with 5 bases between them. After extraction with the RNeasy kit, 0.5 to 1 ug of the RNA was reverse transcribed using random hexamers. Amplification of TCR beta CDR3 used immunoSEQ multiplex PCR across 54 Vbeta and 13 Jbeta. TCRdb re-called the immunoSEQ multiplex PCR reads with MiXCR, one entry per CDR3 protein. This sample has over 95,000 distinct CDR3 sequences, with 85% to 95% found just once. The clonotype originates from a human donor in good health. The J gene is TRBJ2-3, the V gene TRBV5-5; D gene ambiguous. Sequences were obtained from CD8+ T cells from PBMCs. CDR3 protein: CASSLARTDTQYF. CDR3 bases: TGTGCCAGCAGCTTGGCGAGGACAGATACGCAGTATTTT.